This T cell receptor beta chain was captured in a study of CD8+ T cells in alopecia areata. Study-wide background: The tofacitinib course ran for 6 to 18 months and was followed by 6 months off drug. Study results and caveats: Besides other cells, scalp samples also yield sequences of resident alphabeta T cells from normal skin. It was lesional scalp, especially alopecia totalis/universalis, that showed higher clonality than normal scalp.

RNA, once extracted, was reverse transcribed into cDNA for use as the sequencing template. The assay was immunoSEQ multiplex PCR, and TCRdb's table has in-frame clones only and misses some. The sample contains about 97,000 clones, around 45% of which appear only once. For this clone: Its cognate antigen is unknown.

This CDR3 has 15 residues. Germline V gene lookup returns CDR1 KGHSY and CDR2 FQNENV. The V gene lost 0 bases and the J gene lost 0 bases, with 9 bases spanning the gap. Samples from alopecia areata patients were lesional scalp punch biopsies and peripheral blood. Sequenced sample: CD4+ T cells sorted from blood. This receptor was identified in a human donor with alopecia areata. The chain carries TRBV16 and TRBJ2-7, with D unclear. CDR3 nucleotides: TGTGCCAGCAGCCAATCTTCAGTAAGCTCCTACGAGCAGTACTTC. The encoded protein is CASSQSSVSSYEQYF.